The 31 T cell receptor beta chains below all came from one sample that was sequenced in a study of shared clonotypes between healthy human individuals. The method was immunoSEQ multiplex PCR; TCRdb's version includes in-frame clones alone and lacks a portion of them. The data contain hundreds of thousands of clones, approximately 75% of them singletons. Material for sequencing was memory CD4+ T cells sorted from blood. The subset here: CD45RA-negative fraction. Receptor source: a woman between 25 and 40 years old in good health.

V is TRBV19 and J is TRBJ2-7; the match to TRBD1 covers 8 bases. Germline V gives CDR1 LNHDA, CDR2 SQIVND (reference sequence). Trimming cost V 3 bases and J 2 bases; bases outside gene matches: 6. This CDR3 has 15 amino acids. The CDR3 region has the DNA TGTGCCAGTAGTATTTTCGTGACAGGGGCCTACGAGCAGTACTTC. Its protein product is CASSIFVTGAYEQYF.

The chain combines TRBV7-9 with TRBJ1-2; no clear D. Deletions cut 2 bases from V and 13 bases from J, with 11 bases between. The CDR3 sequence is 11 residues long. CDR1 is SEHNR and CDR2 is FQNEAQ in the germline V gene (reference sequence). The CDR3 DNA is TGTGCCAGCAGCTTAAGTGGAAGCCCCACCTTC. This gives the protein CASSLSGSPTF. Together with reference TRBV7-9 and TRBJ1-2, the CDR3 gives the full variable domain: DTGVSQNPRHKITKRGQNVTFRCDPISEHNRLYWYRQTLGQGPEFLTYFQNEAQLEKSRLLSDRFSAERPKGSFSTLEIQRTEQGDSAMYLCASSLSGSPTFGSGTRLTVV.

A word on this clone: Other DNA sequences within the sample encode an identical CDR3. The rearrangement joins TRBV27 to TRBJ1-5, with TRBD1 identical over 10 bases. Trimming at V came to 6 bases and at J to 5 bases, leaving 4 bases not matched to a gene. Germline CDR1 MNHEY, CDR2 SMNVEV (reference sequence). The CDR3 contains 14 residues. The CDR3 sequence is CASRTGTGDQPQHF. The CDR3 nucleotides are TGTGCCAGCAGGACCGGGACAGGGGATCAGCCCCAGCATTTT.

This clone has just one count. The chain joins TRBV14 to TRBJ1-1; no firm D call. Germline values: CDR1 SGHDN, CDR2 FVKESK. V lost 4 bases, J lost 0 bases, and 9 bases lay in between. The CDR3 loop spans 14 amino acids. The CDR3 protein is CASSPPKLNTEAFF. Here the CDR3 DNA reads TGTGCCAGCAGCCCCCCTAAATTGAACACTGAAGCTTTCTTT.

This clone appeared a single time. The chain uses TRBV27 and TRBJ2-6; a weak D match, TRBD2 (6 bases). CDR3 length: 19 amino acids. CDR1 MNHEY and CDR2 SMNVEV come from the germline V gene (reference sequence). V lost 5 bases, J lost 4 bases, and 24 bases lay in between. Here the CDR3 reads CASSKTPGGARQGANVLTF. The CDR3 DNA sequence: TGTGCCAGCAGTAAAACTCCCGGCGGGGCTCGACAAGGGGCCAACGTCCTGACTTTC.

The gene calls are TRBV12-5 and TRBJ2-7; D not resolved. In germline, CDR1 is LGHNT, CDR2 FRNRAP. V shed 3 bases and J shed 3 bases, with 21 bases lying between them. The CDR3 totals 17 residues. CDR3 amino acids: CASGLADAHLIRYEQYF. In DNA, the CDR3 is TGTGCTAGTGGTTTAGCAGATGCCCACCTCATACGCTACGAGCAGTACTTC.

This clone has more than one count but fewer than ten. The rearrangement links TRBV5-4 to TRBJ2-3; 8 bases are shared with TRBD2. The CDR3 sequence is 16 residues long. Germline CDR1 and CDR2: SGHNT and YYREEE (reference sequence). J lost 5 bases, V lost 4 bases, and 12 bases had no gene match. CDR3 amino acids: CASSQESGSLGDTQYF. The CDR3, as DNA: TGTGCCAGCAGCCAGGAGAGCGGGAGTCTAGGAGATACGCAGTATTTT. Together with reference TRBV5-4 and TRBJ2-3, the CDR3 gives the full variable domain: ETGVTQSPTHLIKTRGQQVTLRCSSQSGHNTVSWYQQALGQGPQFIFQYYREEENGRGNFPPRFSGLQFPNYSSELNVNALELDDSALYLCASSQESGSLGDTQYFGPGTRLTVL.

The genes are TRBV2 and TRBJ2-7, with D tentatively TRBD1 (5 bases). V was trimmed by 6 bases and J by 5 bases, leaving 14 bases between them. The CDR3 extends over 13 amino acids. The germline V gene encodes CDR1 SNHLY and CDR2 FYNNEI. CDR3 in DNA: TGTGCCAGCAGAATCGCAGGGTCCCACGAGCAGTACTTC. It translates to CASRIAGSHEQYF.

This clone was observed a single time. The chain couples TRBV7-3 to TRBJ2-5; TRBD2 might be the D (6 bases). There are 14 residues in the CDR3. CDR1 is SGHTA and CDR2 is FQGTGA in the germline V gene. V lost 1 base to trimming and J lost 5 bases, with 11 bases between them. In DNA, the CDR3 is TGTGCCAGCAGCTTAAACGGAGGGTTGGAGACCCAGTACTTC. Translation gives CASSLNGGLETQYF.

This clone has a single count. The V gene is TRBV5-1, the J gene TRBJ2-2; possible D gene TRBD1, 6 bases. Trimming stripped 0 bases from V and 3 bases from J, with 12 bases between. Germline V gives CDR1 SGHRS, CDR2 YFSETQ. This CDR3 has 16 amino acids. CDR3 in amino acids: CASSLARDTYTGELFF. In nucleotides, the CDR3 is TGCGCCAGCAGCTTGGCCCGGGACACCTACACCGGGGAGCTGTTTTTT.

The chain couples TRBV18 to TRBJ1-5, with D possibly matching TRBD1 (6 bases). The CDR3 covers 13 residues. Trimming removed 4 bases from V and 5 bases from J, with 9 bases in between. Germline assignment: CDR1 KGHSH and CDR2 LQKENI. CDR3 protein: CASSQQGYQPQHF. The CDR3, as DNA: TGTGCCAGCTCACAACAGGGTTATCAGCCCCAGCATTTT.

This clone was counted many times. The rearrangement links TRBV30 to TRBJ2-7; perhaps D is TRBD1 or TRBD2 (5 bases each). There are 13 residues in the CDR3. The germline gives CDR1 GTSNPN, CDR2 SVGIG (reference sequence). Trimming shortened V by 3 bases and J by 4 bases, and 13 bases separated the two germline ends. In DNA, the CDR3 is TGTGCCTGGAGGTCAGGGACGGTGTACGAGCAGTACTTC. Translating it yields CAWRSGTVYEQYF. Supplemented by reference TRBV30 and TRBJ2-7, the full variable domain reads SQTIHQWPATLVQPVGSPLSLECTVEGTSNPNLYWYRQAAGRGLQLLFYSVGIGQISSEVPQNLSASRPQDRQFILSSKKLLLSDSGFYLCAWRSGTVYEQYFGPGTRLTVT.

Only a few counts were recorded for this clone. The rearrangement uses TRBV18 and TRBJ2-2, with D uncertain. This CDR3 region has 14 residues. With 1 base removed from V and 0 bases from J, the gap between germline ends came to 3 bases. CDR1 is KGHSH, CDR2 LQKENI, per germline. CDR3 bases: TGTGCCAGCTCACCACAAGCGAACACCGGGGAGCTGTTTTTT. It encodes CASSPQANTGELFF. Based on the CDR3 plus reference TRBV18 and TRBJ2-2, the full variable domain is NAGVMQNPRHLVRRRGQEARLRCSPMKGHSHVYWYRQLPEEGLKFMVYLQKENIIDESGMPKERFSAEFPKEGPSILRIQQVVRGDSAAYFCASSPQANTGELFFGEGSRLTVL.

The CDR3 sequence: CSVESGQGVNEQFF. CDR3 in DNA: TGCAGCGTTGAATCGGGACAGGGGGTCAATGAGCAGTTCTTC. The rearrangement joins TRBV29-1 to TRBJ2-1; 11 positions agree with TRBD1. Germline V gene data show CDR1 as SQVTM and CDR2 as ANQGSEA. V trimming: 2 bases; J trimming: 6 bases; junction bases outside the gene matches: 3. CDR3 size: 14 residues.

This rearrangement joins TRBV2 to TRBJ2-6; maybe TRBD2 (6 bases). The V gene lost 6 bases and the J gene lost 0 bases, with 12 bases spanning the gap. From germline, CDR1 is SNHLY and CDR2 FYNNEI. The CDR3 consists of 16 residues. The CDR3 bases are TGTGCCAGCAGCGGGGGATTACCCTCTGGGGCCAACGTCCTGACTTTC. Translating it yields CASSGGLPSGANVLTF.

The chain combines TRBV27 with TRBJ1-5, with TRBD1 as a possible D gene (6 bases). Germline-derived CDR1 and CDR2 are MNHEY and SMNVEV (reference sequence). V lost 0 bases to trimming and J lost 6 bases, with 21 bases between them. The CDR3 consists of 18 residues. In DNA, the CDR3 is TGTGCCAGCAGTTTATCGAGCCCAGGGGACGGGGGAGGTCAGCCCCAGCATTTT. This sequence encodes CASSLSSPGDGGGQPQHF.

This clone has only a few counts. This sequence joins TRBV19 and TRBJ2-5; D perhaps matches TRBD1 (6 bases). Germline V gives CDR1 LNHDA, CDR2 SQIVND (reference sequence). V lost 4 bases and J 1 base, leaving 10 bases between the germline ends. The CDR3 sequence is 14 residues long. CDR3 in DNA: TGTGCCAGTAGTAAACAGGGAAGCCAAGAGACCCAGTACTTC. Amino acid sequence: CASSKQGSQETQYF.

CDR3 amino acids: CASTEETAASDEQYF. The CDR3 DNA follows: TGTGCCAGCACCGAAGAGACAGCGGCCTCGGACGAGCAGTACTTC. This chain links TRBV2 with TRBJ2-7; D is perhaps TRBD1 or TRBD2 (5 bases each). With 7 bases removed from V and 5 bases from J, the gap between germline ends came to 21 bases. CDR3 length equals 15 residues. CDR1 SNHLY and CDR2 FYNNEI come from the germline V gene.

The CDR3 reads CASTKRVMDEQFF. The CDR3 DNA is TGTGCCAGCACTAAGCGGGTCATGGATGAGCAGTTCTTC. The chain is built from TRBV6-1 and TRBJ2-1; possible D gene TRBD2, 6 bases. V was cut by 7 bases and J by 8 bases, with 15 bases left in between. Germline CDR1 is MNHNS and CDR2 is SASEGT. CDR3 length: 13 residues.

This chain links TRBV14 with TRBJ2-7; D unresolved. The CDR3 extends over 12 amino acids. Germline CDR1 is SGHDN and CDR2 is FVKESK. Trimming took 1 base from V and 5 from J, leaving 6 bases between them. CDR3 in DNA: TGTGCCAGCAGCCAAGTGGCCAACGAGCAGTACTTC. Translating gives CASSQVANEQYF.

This clone has a count of ten or more. The chain uses TRBV27 and TRBJ1-5, with 8 bases matching TRBD1. The CDR3 extends over 14 amino acids. The V gene end was trimmed by 5 bases and the J gene end by 7 bases; junction bases not matched to a gene: 7. CDR1 MNHEY and CDR2 SMNVEV come from the germline V gene (reference sequence). CDR3 nucleotides: TGTGCCAGCAGTAGGCAGGGGGCGGGACAGCCCCAGCATTTT. This gives the protein CASSRQGAGQPQHF.

The chain has TRBV6-5 and TRBJ1-1; tentative D call: TRBD1 (6 bases). V gave up 6 bases and J gave up 1 base, with 12 bases separating them. Germline V gene sequence: CDR1 MNHEY, CDR2 SVGAGI. The CDR3 extends over 14 amino acids. Here the CDR3 DNA reads TGTGCCAGCAGAATAGACAGGTCGAACACTGAAGCTTTCTTT. Its protein product is CASRIDRSNTEAFF.

A few counts support this clone. Other DNA sequences in the same sample also yield this CDR3. The V gene is TRBV5-1, the J gene TRBJ2-7; 9 bases map to TRBD1. This CDR3 contains 12 residues. The germline CDR1 and CDR2 sequences are SGHRS and YFSETQ. The J segment lost 4 bases and the V segment lost 8 bases, leaving 4 bases of the junction unmatched. The CDR3 DNA follows: TGCGCCAGTTCGGGACAGGGTTACGAGCAGTACTTC. It specifies CASSGQGYEQYF.

The chain uses TRBV18 and TRBJ1-1; D is perhaps TRBD1 (5 bases). Germline V gene sequence: CDR1 KGHSH, CDR2 LQKENI. The CDR3 is 14 amino acids. With 4 bases removed from V and 4 bases from J, the gap between germline ends came to 13 bases. The CDR3 here is CASSLRGQGTEAFF. The CDR3 DNA sequence: TGTGCCAGCTCACTCCGGGGTCAGGGCACTGAAGCTTTCTTT.

This clone has ten or more counts. This chain joins TRBV7-2 and TRBJ1-1; 9 bases fit TRBD1. The germline V gene has CDR1 SGHTA and CDR2 FQGNSA. After removal of 6 bases from V and 2 bases from J, the junction contained 7 bases not matched to a gene. The CDR3 contains 15 residues. CDR3 sequence: CASRWDRVSNTEAFF. DNA for the CDR3: TGTGCCAGCAGGTGGGACAGGGTAAGCAACACTGAAGCTTTCTTT.

This clone has more than one count but fewer than ten. V usage is TRBV5-4 and J usage is TRBJ2-7; 7 nucleotides line up with TRBD2. Germline V gives CDR1 SGHNT, CDR2 YYREEE (reference sequence). V lost 2 bases to trimming and J lost 6 bases; unmatched junction nucleotides: 11. The CDR3 spans 15 residues. The CDR3: CASSFERGQLTEQYF. The CDR3 DNA reads as TGTGCCAGCAGCTTTGAGCGGGGTCAACTTACCGAGCAGTACTTC.

This chain connects TRBV25-1 to TRBJ2-7; 10 bases align to TRBD1. CDR1 and CDR2 (germline): MGHDK, SYGVNS. This CDR3 spans 14 amino acids. Losses at the gene ends were 7 bases for V and 0 bases for J; bases not matched to a gene: 3. Written as DNA, the CDR3 is TGTGCCAGCAAAAGGACAGGGGGCTCCTACGAGCAGTACTTC. It yields the protein CASKRTGGSYEQYF.

The genes are TRBV6-1 and TRBJ2-2; a possible D gene is TRBD1 (5 bases). The CDR3 runs to 13 residues. V was trimmed by 7 bases and J by 9 bases, leaving 15 bases between them. In germline, CDR1 is MNHNS, CDR2 SASEGT. CDR3 in DNA: TGTGCCAGCACAGGGTTCGCGTCGCGGGAGCTGTTTTTT. This gives the protein CASTGFASRELFF.

The chain joins TRBV28 to TRBJ2-7; 8 bases line up with TRBD2. The CDR3 runs to 14 residues. Germline CDR1 reads MDHEN; CDR2 reads SYDVKM. Trimming removed 3 bases from V and 3 bases from J; junction bases left unmatched: 4. The CDR3 loop is CASSFHSGIYEQYF. The CDR3 bases are TGTGCCAGCAGTTTTCATAGCGGGATCTACGAGCAGTACTTC.

V gene TRBV28 combines with J gene TRBJ1-5; D unclear. V gave up 3 bases and J gave up 9 bases, with 12 bases separating them. Germline-derived CDR1 and CDR2 are MDHEN and SYDVKM. CDR3 length equals 13 residues. CDR3 sequence (DNA): TGTGCCAGCAGTTTGCGGAGATTAGCGCCCCAGCATTTT. Amino acid sequence: CASSLRRLAPQHF.

The genes are TRBV7-2 and TRBJ2-7; the D gene is possibly TRBD1 (5 bases). Germline CDR1 is SGHTA and CDR2 is FQGNSA. Trimming removed 5 bases from V and 0 bases from J, with 8 bases in between. The CDR3 spans 13 residues. The CDR3 DNA reads TGTGCCAGCAGCAACAGGCCCTCCTACGAGCAGTACTTC. Translating gives CASSNRPSYEQYF.